This T cell receptor beta chain appears in the sequencing data of a study of Graves' ophthalmopathy and Graves' hyperthyroidism. Looking at the study overall: Peripheral blood sampling occurred at initial diagnosis, before any treatment.

Broader study findings: Detection in blood was also observed for most expanded thyroid clonotypes above 0.001 frequency.

Stable hyperthyroidism meant no progression to ophthalmopathy within 18 months of follow-up. The diagnosis combined clinical symptoms, thyroxine, TRAb, thyroid ultrasound and orbital computed tomography scans. This clonotype was observed at least ten times. Its specificity is unknown. For repertoire sequencing, the TCR beta CDR3 regions were amplified from RNA transcripts. Second-round multiplex PCR followed a first-round RT-PCR using HTBI primers. Each CDR3 protein gets one entry after TCRdb re-called the multiplex PCR reads with MiXCR. This sample yields hundreds of thousands of distinct CDR3 sequences, of which over 20% are seen a single time; approximately 6.5% belongs to the top ten. CDR1 and CDR2 (germline): MNHNS, SASEGT. V was cut by 4 bases and J by 1 base, with 10 bases left in between. This CDR3 contains 14 residues.

Sequenced input: peripheral blood. The genes are TRBV6-1 and TRBJ2-5; D might be TRBD2 (6 bases). The TCR originated in a woman under 30 with stable Graves' hyperthyroidism. Some clones in this sample may be carry-over from other donors' samples. In nucleotides, the CDR3 is TGTGCCAGCAGTGGTAGCGGTTTCCAAGAGACCCAGTACTTC. As protein: CASSGSGFQETQYF.